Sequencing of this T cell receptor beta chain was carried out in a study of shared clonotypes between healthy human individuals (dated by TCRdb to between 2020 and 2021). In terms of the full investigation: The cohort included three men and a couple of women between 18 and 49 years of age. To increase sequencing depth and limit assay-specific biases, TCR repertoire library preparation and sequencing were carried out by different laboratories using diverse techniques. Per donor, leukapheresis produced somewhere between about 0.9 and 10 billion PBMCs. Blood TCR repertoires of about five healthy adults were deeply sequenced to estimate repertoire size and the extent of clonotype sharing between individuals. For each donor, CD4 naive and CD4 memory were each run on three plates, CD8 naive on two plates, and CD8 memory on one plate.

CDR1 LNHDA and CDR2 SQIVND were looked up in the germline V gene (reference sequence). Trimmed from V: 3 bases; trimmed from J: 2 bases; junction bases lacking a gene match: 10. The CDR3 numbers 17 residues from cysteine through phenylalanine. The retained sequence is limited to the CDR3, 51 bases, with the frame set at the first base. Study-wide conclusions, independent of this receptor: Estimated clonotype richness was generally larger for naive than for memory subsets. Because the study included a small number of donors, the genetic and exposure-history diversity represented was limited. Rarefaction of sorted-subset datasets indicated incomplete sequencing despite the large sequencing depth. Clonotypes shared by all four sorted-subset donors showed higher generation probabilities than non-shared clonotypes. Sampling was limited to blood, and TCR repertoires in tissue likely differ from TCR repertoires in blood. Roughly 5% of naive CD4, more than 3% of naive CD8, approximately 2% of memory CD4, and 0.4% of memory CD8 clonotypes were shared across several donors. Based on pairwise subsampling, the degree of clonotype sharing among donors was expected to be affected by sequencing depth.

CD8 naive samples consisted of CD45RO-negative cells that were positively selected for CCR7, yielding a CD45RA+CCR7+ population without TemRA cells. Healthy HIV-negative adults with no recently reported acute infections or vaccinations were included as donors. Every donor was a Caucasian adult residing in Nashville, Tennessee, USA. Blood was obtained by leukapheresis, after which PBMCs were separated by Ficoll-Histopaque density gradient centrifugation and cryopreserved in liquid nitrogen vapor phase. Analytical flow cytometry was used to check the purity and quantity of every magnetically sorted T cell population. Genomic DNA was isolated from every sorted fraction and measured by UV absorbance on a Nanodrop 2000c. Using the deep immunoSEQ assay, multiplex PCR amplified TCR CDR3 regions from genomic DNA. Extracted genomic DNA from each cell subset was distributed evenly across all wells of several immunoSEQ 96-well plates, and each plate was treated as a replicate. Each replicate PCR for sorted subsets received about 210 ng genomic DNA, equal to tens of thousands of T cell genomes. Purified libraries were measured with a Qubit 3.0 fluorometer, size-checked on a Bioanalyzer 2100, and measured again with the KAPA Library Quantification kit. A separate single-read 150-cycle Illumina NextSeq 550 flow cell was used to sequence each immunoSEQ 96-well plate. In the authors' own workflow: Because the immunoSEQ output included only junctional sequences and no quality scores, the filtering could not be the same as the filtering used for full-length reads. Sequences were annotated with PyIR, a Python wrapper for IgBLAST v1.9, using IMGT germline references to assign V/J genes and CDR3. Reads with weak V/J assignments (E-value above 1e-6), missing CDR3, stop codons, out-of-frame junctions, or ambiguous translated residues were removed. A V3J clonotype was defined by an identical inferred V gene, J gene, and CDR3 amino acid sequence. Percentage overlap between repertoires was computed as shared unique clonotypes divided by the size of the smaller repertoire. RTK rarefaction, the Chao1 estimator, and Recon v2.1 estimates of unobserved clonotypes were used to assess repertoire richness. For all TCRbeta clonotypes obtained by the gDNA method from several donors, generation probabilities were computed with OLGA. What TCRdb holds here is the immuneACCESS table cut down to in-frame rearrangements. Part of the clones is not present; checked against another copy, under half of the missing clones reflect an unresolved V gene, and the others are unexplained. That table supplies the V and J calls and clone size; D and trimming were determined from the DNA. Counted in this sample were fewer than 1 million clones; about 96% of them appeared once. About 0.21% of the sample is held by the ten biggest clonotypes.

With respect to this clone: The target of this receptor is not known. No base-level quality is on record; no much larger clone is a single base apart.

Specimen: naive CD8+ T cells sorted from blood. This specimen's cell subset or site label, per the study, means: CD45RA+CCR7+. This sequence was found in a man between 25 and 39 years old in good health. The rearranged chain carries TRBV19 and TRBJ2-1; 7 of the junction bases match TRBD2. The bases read TGTGCCAGTAGTATTGAGGGAGGGCCGGGAACCTACAATGAGCAGTTCTTC. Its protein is CASSIEGGPGTYNEQFF.